A selection of T cell receptor beta chains follows, all from one sample in a study of identical twins. TCRdb re-called the 5' RACE reads with MiXCR, one entry per CDR3 protein. This table holds a few hundred thousand distinct CDR3 sequences, around 9.7% found once. The material sequenced was naive T cells sorted from blood. These receptor sequences come from a woman aged 50 to 60 in good health. CDR3s include the opening cysteine and the closing phenylalanine or tryptophan. A D gene is named only where the DNA matches it firmly. Part of the rows lack a size; the others show once, few, many or a class for expanded clones.

NA	TRBJ2-7	TRBV20-1	TRBD1	CSARDLQGLSEQYF	TGCAGTGCTAGAGATCTACAGGGGTTAAGCGAGCAGTACTTC
many	TRBJ2-5	TRBV7-9	TRBD2	CASSSTTSGRITETQYF	TGTGCCAGCAGCTCCACCACTAGCGGGAGAATAACAGAGACCCAGTACTTC
few	TRBJ2-3	TRBV6-5	NA	CASTTGAELVDTQYF	TGTGCCAGCACTACTGGGGCCGAACTGGTAGATACGCAGTATTTT
few	TRBJ2-5	TRBV7-9	NA	CASSSLTGQETQYF	TGTGCCAGCAGCTCCCTGACAGGACAAGAGACCCAGTACTTC
many	TRBJ2-1	TRBV15	TRBD2	CATSGKRIAGVNEQFF	TGTGCCACCAGCGGAAAGCGAATAGCGGGAGTCAATGAGCAGTTCTTC
NA	TRBJ2-1	TRBV11-3	NA	CASSLGPLPQFF	TGTGCCAGCAGCTTAGGTCCACTACCCCAGTTCTTC
many	TRBJ2-3	TRBV27	TRBD2	CASKGGRSDTQYF	TGTGCCAGCAAGGGCGGGAGATCAGATACGCAGTATTTT
NA	TRBJ1-2	TRBV29-1	NA	CSVWGYTF	TGCAGCGTTTGGGGCTACACCTTC
NA	TRBJ1-5	TRBV10-3	NA	CAISESRQIDQPQHF	TGTGCCATCAGTGAGTCAAGGCAGATCGATCAGCCCCAGCATTTT
few	TRBJ2-1	TRBV12-3/TRBV12-4	NA	CASSFSEVGNEQFF	TGTGCCAGCAGTTTTAGTGAGGTGGGCAATGAGCAGTTCTTC
NA	TRBJ1-1	TRBV6-2/TRBV6-3	NA	CASRQSLMNTEAFF	TGTGCCAGCAGGCAGAGTCTGATGAACACTGAAGCTTTCTTT
once	TRBJ1-1	TRBV6-6	NA	CASSYEGRGRGEAFF	TGTGCCAGCAGTTATGAGGGTCGGGGACGAGGGGAAGCTTTCTTT
many	TRBJ1-3	TRBV10-3	NA	CAITATASGNTIYF	TGTGCCATCACCGCTACAGCCTCTGGAAACACCATATATTTT
few	TRBJ1-1	TRBV5-1	NA	CASSSEGGHFKTEAFF	TGCGCCAGCAGCTCAGAGGGGGGACACTTTAAGACTGAAGCTTTCTTT
NA	TRBJ2-3	TRBV14	NA	CASSQEFNRPTSTDTQYF	TGTGCCAGCAGCCAAGAGTTTAACAGACCGACTAGCACAGATACGCAGTATTTT
NA	TRBJ2-1	TRBV4-1	NA	CASSQERDGPYNEQFF	TGCGCCAGCAGCCAAGAAAGGGACGGACCCTACAATGAGCAGTTCTTC
NA	TRBJ2-7	TRBV29-1	NA	CSGRDAYYEQYF	TGCAGCGGTCGGGACGCTTACTACGAGCAGTACTTC
few	TRBJ2-5	TRBV5-1	TRBD2	CASSLGAGVETQYF	TGCGCCAGCAGCTTGGGGGCGGGAGTTGAGACCCAGTACTTC
few	TRBJ2-4	TRBV19	TRBD1	CASSNGQGVEAKNIQYF	TGTGCCAGTAGTAATGGACAGGGGGTGGAGGCCAAAAACATTCAGTACTTC
few	TRBJ2-7	TRBV20-1	NA	CSARVIDLSEQYF	TGCAGTGCTAGAGTCATTGACCTTAGTGAGCAGTACTTC
NA	TRBJ2-1	TRBV27	NA	CASSLLADYYNEQFF	TGTGCCAGCAGTTTATTGGCGGACTACTACAATGAGCAGTTCTTC
many	TRBJ2-1	TRBV29-1	NA	CSVAAGKQFF	TGCAGCGTTGCGGCGGGAAAGCAGTTCTTC
once	TRBJ2-7	TRBV30	NA	CAWSSTYEQYF	TGTGCCTGGAGTTCAACCTACGAGCAGTACTTC
NA	TRBJ2-7	TRBV5-1	NA	CASSEGSFNYEQYF	TGCGCCAGCAGCGAGGGCAGCTTTAACTACGAGCAGTACTTC
many	TRBJ2-1	TRBV2	NA	CASSVISSYNEQFF	TGTGCCAGCAGTGTGATAAGCTCCTACAATGAGCAGTTCTTC
few	TRBJ1-5	TRBV19	TRBD1	CASSPHRGLNQPQHF	TGTGCCAGTAGTCCCCACAGGGGACTCAATCAGCCCCAGCATTTT